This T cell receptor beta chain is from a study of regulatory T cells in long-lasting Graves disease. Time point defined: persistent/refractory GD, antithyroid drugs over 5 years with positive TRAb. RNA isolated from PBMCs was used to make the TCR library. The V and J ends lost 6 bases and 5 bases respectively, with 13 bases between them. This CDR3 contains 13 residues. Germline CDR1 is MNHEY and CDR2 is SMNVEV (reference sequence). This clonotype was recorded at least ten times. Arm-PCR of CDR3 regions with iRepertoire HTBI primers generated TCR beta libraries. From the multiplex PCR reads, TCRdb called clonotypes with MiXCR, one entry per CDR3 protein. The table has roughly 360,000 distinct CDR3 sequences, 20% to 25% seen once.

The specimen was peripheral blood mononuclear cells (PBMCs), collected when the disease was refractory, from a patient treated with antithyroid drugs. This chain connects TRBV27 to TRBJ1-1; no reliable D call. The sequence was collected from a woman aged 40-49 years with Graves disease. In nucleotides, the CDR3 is TGTGCCAGCAGGCTAACAGCTCAAACTGAAGCTTTCTTT. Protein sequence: CASRLTAQTEAFF.